This T cell receptor (beta chain) was recovered during a study of cytomegalovirus exposure and HLA in healthy donors. Broader study findings: Segments of the TCR beta V type were, in most cases, productive about 90% or about 30% of the time in an earlier analysis. In vitro checks showed that a few CMV-associated chains really do target CMV antigens. Overall, about 160 TCR beta chains were annotated as cytomegalovirus-associated. Researchers left out some V segments, among them TRBV6-2 and TRBV6-3, as indistinguishable.

A multiplex PCR was run with 60 Vbeta primers and 13 Jbeta primers. Clones were read by immunoSEQ multiplex PCR, and TCRdb kept only the in-frame ones, dropping some. The profile shows more than 150,000 clones, roughly 80% of them singletons. As concerns this clone: Its antigen is currently unknown.

In germline, CDR1 is MNHEY, CDR2 SMNVEV (reference sequence). The CDR3 length is 12 residues. J gave up 4 bases and V 6 bases, and 1 base lay outside the gene matches. The genes are TRBV27 and TRBJ2-7; 9 bases are a match to TRBD1. The receptor comes from a boy aged 2 to 9 in good health and CMV-seronegative. The specimen sequenced was PBMCs. The CDR3 nucleotides read TGTGCCAGCAGGGACAGGGGTTACGAGCAGTACTTC. This translates into CASRDRGYEQYF.